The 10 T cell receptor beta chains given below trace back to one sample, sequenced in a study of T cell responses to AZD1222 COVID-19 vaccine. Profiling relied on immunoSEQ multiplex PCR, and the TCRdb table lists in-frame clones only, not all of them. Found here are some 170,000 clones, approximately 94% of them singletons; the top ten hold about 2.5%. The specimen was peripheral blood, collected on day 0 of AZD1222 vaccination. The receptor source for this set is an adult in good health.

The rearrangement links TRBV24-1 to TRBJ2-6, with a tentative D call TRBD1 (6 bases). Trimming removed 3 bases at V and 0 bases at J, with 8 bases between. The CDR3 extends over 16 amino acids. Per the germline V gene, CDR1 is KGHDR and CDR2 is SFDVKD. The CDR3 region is CATSDRDNSGANVLTF. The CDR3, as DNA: TGTGCCACCAGTGATAGGGACAACTCTGGGGCCAACGTCCTGACTTTC.

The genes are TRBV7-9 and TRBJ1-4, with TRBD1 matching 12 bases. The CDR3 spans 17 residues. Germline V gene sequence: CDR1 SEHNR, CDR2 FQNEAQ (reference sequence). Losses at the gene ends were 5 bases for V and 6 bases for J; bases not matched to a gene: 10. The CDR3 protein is CASSGGTGGFRDEKLFF. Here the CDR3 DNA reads TGTGCCAGCAGCGGCGGGACAGGGGGCTTTAGGGATGAAAAACTGTTTTTT.

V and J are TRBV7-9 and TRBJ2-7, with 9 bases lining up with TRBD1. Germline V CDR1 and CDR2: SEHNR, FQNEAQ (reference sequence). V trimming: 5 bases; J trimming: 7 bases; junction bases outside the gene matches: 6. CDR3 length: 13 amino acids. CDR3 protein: CASSNTGTGEQYF. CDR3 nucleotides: TGTGCCAGCAGCAATACCGGGACAGGGGAGCAGTACTTC.

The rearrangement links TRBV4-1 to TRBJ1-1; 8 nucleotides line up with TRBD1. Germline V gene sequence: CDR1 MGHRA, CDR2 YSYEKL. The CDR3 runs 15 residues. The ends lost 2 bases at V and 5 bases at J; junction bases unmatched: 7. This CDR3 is CASSQRLTGETEAFF. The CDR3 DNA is TGCGCCAGCAGCCAAAGATTGACAGGGGAAACTGAAGCTTTCTTT.

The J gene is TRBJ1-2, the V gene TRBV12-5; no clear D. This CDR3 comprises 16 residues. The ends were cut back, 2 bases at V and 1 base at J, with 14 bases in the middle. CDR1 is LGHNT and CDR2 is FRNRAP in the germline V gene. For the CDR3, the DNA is TGTGCTAGTGGTTTGCTCCCTCAACAGCGTAACTATGGCTACACCTTC. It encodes CASGLLPQQRNYGYTF.

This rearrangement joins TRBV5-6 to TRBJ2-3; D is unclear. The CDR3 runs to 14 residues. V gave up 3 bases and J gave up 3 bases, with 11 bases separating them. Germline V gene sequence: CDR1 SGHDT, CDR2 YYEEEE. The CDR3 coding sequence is TGTGCCAGCAGCTCAGGACCAATAACAGATACGCAGTATTTT. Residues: CASSSGPITDTQYF.

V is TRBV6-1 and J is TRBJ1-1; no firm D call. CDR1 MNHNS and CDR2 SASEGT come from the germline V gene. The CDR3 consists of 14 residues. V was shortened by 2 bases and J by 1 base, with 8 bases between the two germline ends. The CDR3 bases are TGTGCCAGCAGTGAAAGGATAGGGAACACTGAAGCTTTCTTT. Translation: CASSERIGNTEAFF.

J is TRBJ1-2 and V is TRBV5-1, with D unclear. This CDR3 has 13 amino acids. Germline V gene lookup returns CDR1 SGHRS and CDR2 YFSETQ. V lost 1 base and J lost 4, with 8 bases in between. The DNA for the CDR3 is TGCGCCAGCAGCTTGAGCAACAGCTATGGCTACACCTTC. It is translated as CASSLSNSYGYTF.

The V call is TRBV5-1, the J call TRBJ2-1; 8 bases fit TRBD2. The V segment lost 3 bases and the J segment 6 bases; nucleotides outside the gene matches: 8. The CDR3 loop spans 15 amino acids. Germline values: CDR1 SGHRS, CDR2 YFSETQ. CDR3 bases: TGCGCCAGCAGCTGGCGAGCGGGAGACCCCAATGAGCAGTTCTTC. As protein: CASSWRAGDPNEQFF.

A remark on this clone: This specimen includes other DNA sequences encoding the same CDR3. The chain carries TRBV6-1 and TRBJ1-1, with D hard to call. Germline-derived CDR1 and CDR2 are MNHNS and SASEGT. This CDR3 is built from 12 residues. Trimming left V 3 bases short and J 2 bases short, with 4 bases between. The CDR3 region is CASSEVNTEAFF. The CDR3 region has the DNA TGTGCCAGCAGTGAGGTAAACACTGAAGCTTTCTTT.